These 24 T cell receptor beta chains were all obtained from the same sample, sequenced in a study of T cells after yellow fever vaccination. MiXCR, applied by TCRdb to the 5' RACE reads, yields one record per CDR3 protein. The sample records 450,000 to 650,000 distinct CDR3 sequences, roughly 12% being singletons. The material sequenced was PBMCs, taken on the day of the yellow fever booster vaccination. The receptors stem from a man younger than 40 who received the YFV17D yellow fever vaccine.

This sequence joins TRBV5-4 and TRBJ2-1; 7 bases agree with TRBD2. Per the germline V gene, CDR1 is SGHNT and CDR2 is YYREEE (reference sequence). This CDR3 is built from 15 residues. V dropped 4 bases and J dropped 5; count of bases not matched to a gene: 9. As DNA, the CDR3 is TGTGCCAGCAGCACTTCTAGCGGCCTAGACAATGAGCAGTTCTTC. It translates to CASSTSSGLDNEQFF.

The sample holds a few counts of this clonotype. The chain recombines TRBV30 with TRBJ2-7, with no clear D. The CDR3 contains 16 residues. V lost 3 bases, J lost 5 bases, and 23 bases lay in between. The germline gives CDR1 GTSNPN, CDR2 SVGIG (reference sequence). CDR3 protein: CAWRSWSGRPFDEQYF. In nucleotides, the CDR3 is TGTGCCTGGAGGTCTTGGTCTGGCAGGCCTTTCGACGAGCAGTACTTC. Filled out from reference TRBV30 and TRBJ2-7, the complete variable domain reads SQTIHQWPATLVQPVGSPLSLECTVEGTSNPNLYWYRQAAGRGLQLLFYSVGIGQISSEVPQNLSASRPQDRQFILSSKKLLLSDSGFYLCAWRSWSGRPFDEQYFGPGTRLTVT.

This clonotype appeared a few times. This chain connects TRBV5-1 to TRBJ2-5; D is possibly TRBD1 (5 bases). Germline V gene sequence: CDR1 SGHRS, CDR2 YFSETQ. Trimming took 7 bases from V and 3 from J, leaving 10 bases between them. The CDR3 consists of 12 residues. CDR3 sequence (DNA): TGCGCCAGCTATACAGGCGAAGAGACCCAGTACTTC. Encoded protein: CASYTGEETQYF.

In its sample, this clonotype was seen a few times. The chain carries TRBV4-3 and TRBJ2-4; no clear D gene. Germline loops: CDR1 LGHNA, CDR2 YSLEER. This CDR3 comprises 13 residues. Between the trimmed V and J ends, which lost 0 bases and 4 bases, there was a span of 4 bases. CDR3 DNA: TGCGCCAGCAGCCAAGACGGGAAAAACATTCAGTACTTC. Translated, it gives CASSQDGKNIQYF.

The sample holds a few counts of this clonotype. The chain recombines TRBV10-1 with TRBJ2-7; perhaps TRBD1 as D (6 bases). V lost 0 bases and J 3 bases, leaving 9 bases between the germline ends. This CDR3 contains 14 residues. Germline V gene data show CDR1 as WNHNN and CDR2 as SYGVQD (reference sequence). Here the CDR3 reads CASSESTGNYEQYF. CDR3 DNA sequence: TGCGCCAGCAGTGAGTCCACAGGGAACTACGAGCAGTACTTC.

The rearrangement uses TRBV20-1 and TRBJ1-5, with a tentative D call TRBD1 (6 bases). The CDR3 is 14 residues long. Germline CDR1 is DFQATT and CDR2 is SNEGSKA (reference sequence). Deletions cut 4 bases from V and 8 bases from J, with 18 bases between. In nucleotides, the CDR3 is TGCAGTGCTAAGTACGGGGGCGGGAGGGAGCCCCAGCATTTT. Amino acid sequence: CSAKYGGGREPQHF.

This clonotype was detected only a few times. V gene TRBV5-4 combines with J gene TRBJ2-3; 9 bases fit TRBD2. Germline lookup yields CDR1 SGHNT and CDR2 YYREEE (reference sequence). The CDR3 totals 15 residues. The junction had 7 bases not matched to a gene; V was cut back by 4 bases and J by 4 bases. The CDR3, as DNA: TGTGCCAGCAGCCAGGAGGGACTAGCCCCAGATACGCAGTATTTT. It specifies CASSQEGLAPDTQYF.

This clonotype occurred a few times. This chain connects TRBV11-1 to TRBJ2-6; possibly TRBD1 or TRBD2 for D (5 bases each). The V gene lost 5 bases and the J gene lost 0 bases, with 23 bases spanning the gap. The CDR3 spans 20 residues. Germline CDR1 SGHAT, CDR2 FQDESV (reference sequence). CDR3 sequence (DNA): TGTGCCAGCAGCCCATCGTCGGTGGGGGTCCTTAGCTCTGGGGCCAACGTCCTGACTTTC. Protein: CASSPSSVGVLSSGANVLTF.

The CDR3 reads CASSPSGQAYYEQYF. The CDR3 DNA reads as TGTGCCAGCAGCCCCTCCGGACAGGCCTACTACGAGCAGTACTTC. This chain joins TRBV7-2 and TRBJ2-7, with 7 bases fitting TRBD1. Germline CDR1 is SGHTA and CDR2 is FQGNSA. CDR3 length: 15 residues. Losses at the gene ends were 5 bases for V and 3 bases for J; bases not matched to a gene: 10.

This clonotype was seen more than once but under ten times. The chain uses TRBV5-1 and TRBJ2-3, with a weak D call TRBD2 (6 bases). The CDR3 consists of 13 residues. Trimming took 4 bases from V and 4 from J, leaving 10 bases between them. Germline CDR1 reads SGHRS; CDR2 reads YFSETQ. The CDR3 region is CASSREIADTQYF. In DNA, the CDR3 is TGCGCCAGCAGCCGGGAGATTGCAGATACGCAGTATTTT.

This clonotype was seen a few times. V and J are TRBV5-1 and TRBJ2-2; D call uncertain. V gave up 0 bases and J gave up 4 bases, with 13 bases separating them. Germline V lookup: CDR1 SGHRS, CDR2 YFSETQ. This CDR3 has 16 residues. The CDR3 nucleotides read TGCGCCAGCAGCTTGGGTCCCGGCGTATTCACCGGGGAGCTGTTTTTT. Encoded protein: CASSLGPGVFTGELFF.

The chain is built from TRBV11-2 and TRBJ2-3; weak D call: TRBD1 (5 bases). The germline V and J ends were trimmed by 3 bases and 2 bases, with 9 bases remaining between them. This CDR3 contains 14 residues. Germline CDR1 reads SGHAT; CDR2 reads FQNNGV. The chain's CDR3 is CASSFTGTTDTQYF. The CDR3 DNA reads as TGTGCCAGCAGCTTCACAGGAACCACAGATACGCAGTATTTT.

The CDR3 sequence is CATAGDSEQYF. DNA for the CDR3: TGTGCCACGGCAGGTGATAGCGAGCAGTACTTC. The chain couples TRBV10-3 to TRBJ2-7; D not certain. Germline V CDR1 and CDR2: ENHRY, SYGVKD. The CDR3 runs 11 residues. Trimming stripped 10 bases from V and 6 bases from J, with 13 bases between.

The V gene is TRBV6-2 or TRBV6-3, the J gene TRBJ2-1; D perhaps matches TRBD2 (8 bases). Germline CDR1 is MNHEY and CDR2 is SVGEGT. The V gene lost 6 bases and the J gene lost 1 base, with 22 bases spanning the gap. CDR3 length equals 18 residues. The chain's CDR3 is CASSRTSSETGSYNEQFF. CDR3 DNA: TGTGCCAGCAGCCGGACTAGCTCTGAGACAGGGTCCTACAATGAGCAGTTCTTC.

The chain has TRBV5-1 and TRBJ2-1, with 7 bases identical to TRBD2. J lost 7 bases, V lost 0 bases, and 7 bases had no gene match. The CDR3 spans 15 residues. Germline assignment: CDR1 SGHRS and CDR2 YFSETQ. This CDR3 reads CASSLGLLAGNEQFF. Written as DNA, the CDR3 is TGCGCCAGCAGCTTGGGGTTGTTAGCGGGTAATGAGCAGTTCTTC.

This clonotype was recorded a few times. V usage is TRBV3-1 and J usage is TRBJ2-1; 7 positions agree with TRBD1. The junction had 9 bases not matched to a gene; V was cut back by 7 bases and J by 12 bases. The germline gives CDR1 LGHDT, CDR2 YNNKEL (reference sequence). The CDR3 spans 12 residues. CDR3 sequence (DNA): TGTGCCAGCATAGGGGACAGCGGTCGGCAGTTCTTC. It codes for CASIGDSGRQFF.

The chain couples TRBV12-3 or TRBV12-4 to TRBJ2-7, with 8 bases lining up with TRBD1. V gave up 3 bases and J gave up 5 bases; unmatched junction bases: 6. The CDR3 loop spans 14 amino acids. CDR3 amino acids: CASSFRQGQDEQYF. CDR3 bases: TGTGCCAGCAGTTTTCGACAGGGGCAGGACGAGCAGTACTTC.

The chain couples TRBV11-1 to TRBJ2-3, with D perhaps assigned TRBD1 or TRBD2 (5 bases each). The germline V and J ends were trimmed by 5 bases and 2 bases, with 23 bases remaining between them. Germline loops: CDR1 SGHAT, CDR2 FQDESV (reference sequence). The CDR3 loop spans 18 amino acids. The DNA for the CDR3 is TGTGCCAGCAGCCCCCCCGTAATGGGGGTTTACATCACAGATACGCAGTATTTT. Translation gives CASSPPVMGVYITDTQYF.

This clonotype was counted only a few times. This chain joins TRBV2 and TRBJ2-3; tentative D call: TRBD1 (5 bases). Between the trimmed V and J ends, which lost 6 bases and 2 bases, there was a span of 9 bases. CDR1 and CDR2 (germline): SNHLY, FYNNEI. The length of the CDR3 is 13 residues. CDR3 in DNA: TGTGCCAGCAGACGACAGATCACAGATACGCAGTATTTT. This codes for CASRRQITDTQYF.

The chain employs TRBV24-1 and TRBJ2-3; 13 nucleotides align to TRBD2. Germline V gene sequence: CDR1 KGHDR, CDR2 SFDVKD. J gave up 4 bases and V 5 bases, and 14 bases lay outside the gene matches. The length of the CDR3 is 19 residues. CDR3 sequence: CATSAFPETSGRAPDTQYF. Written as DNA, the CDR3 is TGTGCCACCAGTGCCTTCCCTGAAACTAGCGGGAGGGCCCCAGATACGCAGTATTTT.

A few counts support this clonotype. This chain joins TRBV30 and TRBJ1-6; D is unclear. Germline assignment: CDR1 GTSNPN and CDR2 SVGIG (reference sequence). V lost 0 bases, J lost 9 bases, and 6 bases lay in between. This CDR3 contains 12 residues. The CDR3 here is CAWSVVGSPLHF. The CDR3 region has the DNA TGTGCCTGGAGTGTCGTGGGTTCACCCCTCCACTTT.

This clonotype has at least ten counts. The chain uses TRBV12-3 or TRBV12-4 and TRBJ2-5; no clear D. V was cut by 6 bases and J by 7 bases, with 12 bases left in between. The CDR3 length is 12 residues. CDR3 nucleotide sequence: TGTGCCAGCAGCTCTCCAGCTTTGACCCAGTACTTC. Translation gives CASSSPALTQYF.

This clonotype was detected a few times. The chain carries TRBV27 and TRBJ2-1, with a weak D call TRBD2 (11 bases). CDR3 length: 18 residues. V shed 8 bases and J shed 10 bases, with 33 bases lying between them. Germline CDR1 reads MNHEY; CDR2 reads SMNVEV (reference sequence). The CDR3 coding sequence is TGTGCCAGCGGAGGGACAGGGGTATCACTAGCGGGGGATAGAGAGCAGTTCTTC. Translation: CASGGTGVSLAGDREQFF.

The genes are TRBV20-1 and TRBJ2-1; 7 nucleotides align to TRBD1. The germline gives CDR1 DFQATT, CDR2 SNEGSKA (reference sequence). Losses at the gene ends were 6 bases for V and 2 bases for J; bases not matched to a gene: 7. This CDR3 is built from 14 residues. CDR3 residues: CSAAVGGPYNEQFF. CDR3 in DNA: TGCAGTGCGGCCGTAGGGGGCCCCTACAATGAGCAGTTCTTC.